Listed here is a single T cell receptor (beta chain). The data belong to a study of blood T cell repertoires in COVID-19. Methods used by the authors: Estimated nucleated cell counts came from reference gene primer amplification. This table comes from immunoSEQ multiplex PCR, and its TCRdb copy is limited to in-frame clones, with some not included. V and J calls and clone size are given by that table; D and trimming were obtained from the DNA. This sample has about 270,000 clones, with 88% found just once. V lost 3 bases, J lost 0 bases, and 6 bases lay in between. The length of the CDR3 is 13 residues.

What was sequenced was PBMCs or T cells enriched from blood (not recorded which). The chain joins TRBV12-3 or TRBV12-4 to TRBJ2-7; D ambiguous. The TCR sequence derives from a woman aged 50 to 60 who had recovered from COVID-19. This CDR3 is CASSFVNSYEQYF. Written as DNA, the CDR3 is TGTGCCAGCAGTTTTGTCAACTCCTACGAGCAGTACTTC.